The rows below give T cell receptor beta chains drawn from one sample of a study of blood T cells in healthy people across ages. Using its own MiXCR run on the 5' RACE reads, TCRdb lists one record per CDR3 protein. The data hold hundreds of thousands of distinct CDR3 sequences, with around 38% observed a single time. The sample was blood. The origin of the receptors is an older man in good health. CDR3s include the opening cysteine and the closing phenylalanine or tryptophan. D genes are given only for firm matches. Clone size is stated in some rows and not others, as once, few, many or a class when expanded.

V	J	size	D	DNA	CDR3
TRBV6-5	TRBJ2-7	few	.	TGTGCCAGCAGTCGAGATTCAGGCGTGAATCGCGAGCAGTACTTC	CASSRDSGVNREQYF
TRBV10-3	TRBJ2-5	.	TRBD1	TGTGCCATCAGGACGGGACAGGGCGGCGAGACCCAGTACTTC	CAIRTGQGGETQYF
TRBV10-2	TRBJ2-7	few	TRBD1	TGCGCCAGCAGTGACATGGGACAGGGGCCCTACGAGCAGTACTTC	CASSDMGQGPYEQYF
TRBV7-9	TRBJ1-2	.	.	TGTGCCAGCAGCTTGACAGGAATTAACTATGGCTACACCTTC	CASSLTGINYGYTF
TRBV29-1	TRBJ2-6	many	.	TGCAGCGTTGAAGGCGGCTCTGGGGCCAACGTCCTGACTTTC	CSVEGGSGANVLTF
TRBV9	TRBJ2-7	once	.	TGTGCCAGCAGCATAGGGACAACAACCTACGAGCAGTACTTC	CASSIGTTTYEQYF
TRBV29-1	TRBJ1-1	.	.	TGCAGCGTTGAAGATCTGGGAGGAGCTTTCTTT	CSVEDLGGAFF
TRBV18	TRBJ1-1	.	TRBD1	TGTGCCAGCTCACCCAAAACAGGGGCGAACACTGAAGCTTTCTTT	CASSPKTGANTEAFF
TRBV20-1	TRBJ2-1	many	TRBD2	TGCAGTGCTAGTCGGGGGGTTCACTCAACAAATGAGCAGTTCTTC	CSASRGVHSTNEQFF
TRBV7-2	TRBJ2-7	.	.	TGTGCCAGCAGCCGAGCCCGCAATGAGCAGTACTTC	CASSRARNEQYF
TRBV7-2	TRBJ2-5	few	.	TGTGCCAGCAGCTACCGGGGGCCCCCCACAGAGACCCAGTACTTC	CASSYRGPPTETQYF
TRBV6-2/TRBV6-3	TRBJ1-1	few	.	TGTGCCAGCAGTTACGCCAGTATGAACACTGAAGCTTTCTTT	CASSYASMNTEAFF
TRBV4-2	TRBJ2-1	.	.	TGTGCCAGCAGCCAAGAAGGGTGGGGACCCGACAACAATGAGCAGTTCTTC	CASSQEGWGPDNNEQFF
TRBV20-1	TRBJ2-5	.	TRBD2	TGCAGTGCTAGAGAATTGGCTAGCGGGATGGATGGAGGTGATTACCAAGAGACCCAGTACTTC	CSARELASGMDGGDYQETQYF
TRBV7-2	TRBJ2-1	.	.	TGTGCCAGCAGCCAGGTAGGAGACTCCTACAATGAGCAGTTCTTC	CASSQVGDSYNEQFF
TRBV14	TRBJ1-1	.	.	TGTGCCAGCAGCCAGACCCTGACAGGACGGGGCACTGAAGCTTTCTTT	CASSQTLTGRGTEAFF
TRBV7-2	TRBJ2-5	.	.	TGTGCCAGCAGCTTAGACCAGGGTTTGGAGGAGACCCAGTACTTC	CASSLDQGLEETQYF
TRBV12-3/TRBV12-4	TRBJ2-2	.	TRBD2	TGTGCCAGCAGTCTCAGGACTAGCGTGGCCGGGGAGCTGTTTTTT	CASSLRTSVAGELFF
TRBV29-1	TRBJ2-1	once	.	TGCAGCGCTGAAGATCCCCTACTCGCGGAATCCTACAATGAGCAGTTCTTC	CSAEDPLLAESYNEQFF
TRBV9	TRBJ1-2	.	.	TGTGCCAGCAGCGTCAGGGCCAACTATGGCTACACCTTC	CASSVRANYGYTF
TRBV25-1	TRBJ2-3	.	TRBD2	TGTGCCAGCAGTGTGTTTCGCGGGGGGACCTCAAGCACAGATACGCAGTATTTT	CASSVFRGGTSSTDTQYF
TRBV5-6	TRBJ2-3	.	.	TGTGCCAGCAGCTTGATAGACAGTAGCACAGATACGCAGTATTTT	CASSLIDSSTDTQYF
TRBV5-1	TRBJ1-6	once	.	TGCGCCAGCAGCCCTGCCCCGGGGGCCGTAGGTTCACCCCTCCACTTT	CASSPAPGAVGSPLHF
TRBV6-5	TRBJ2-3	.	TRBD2	TGTGCCAGCAGTCGACTAGCGGGAATCACAGATACGCAGTATTTT	CASSRLAGITDTQYF
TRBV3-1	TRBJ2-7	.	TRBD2	TGTGCCAGCAACCGCGGGGGATCCTACAATGAGCAGTACTTC	CASNRGGSYNEQYF
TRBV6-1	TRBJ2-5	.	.	TGTGCCAGCAGTGAAGACAGGGCACCCGGACTAAGTGCCTACAGTGAGCAGTACTTC	CASSEDRAPGLSAYSEQYF
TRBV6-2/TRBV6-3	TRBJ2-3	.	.	TGTGCCAGCAGTCAAACCCGGACAAATCCTACGCAGTATTTT	CASSQTRTNPTQYF
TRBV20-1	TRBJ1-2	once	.	.	CSADSRGLRGYGCTF
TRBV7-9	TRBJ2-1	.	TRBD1	TGTGCCAGCAGCGGAAACAGGGGGCGCAGAGTCTACAATGAGCAGTTCTTC	CASSGNRGRRVYNEQFF
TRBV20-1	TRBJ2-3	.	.	TGCAGTGCCAGATCCAGGAGCCACGGAGATACGCAGTATTTT	CSARSRSHGDTQYF
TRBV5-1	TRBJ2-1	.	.	TGCGCCAGCAGCTCAGAGGGACGCGCCTACACTAAGCAGTTCTTC	CASSSEGRAYTKQFF
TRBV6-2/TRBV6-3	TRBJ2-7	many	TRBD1	TGTGCCAGCAGTTACGGGACAGGGACCGAGCAGTACTTC	CASSYGTGTEQYF
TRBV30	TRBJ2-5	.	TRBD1	TGTGCCCGGAGTGGACAGGGGGAGACCCAGTACTTC	CARSGQGETQYF
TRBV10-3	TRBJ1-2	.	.	TGTGCCATCAGCGCGGACAGCACCTATGGCTACACCTTC	CAISADSTYGYTF
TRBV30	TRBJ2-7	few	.	TGTGCCTGGAGGGGCTCCTCCTACGAGCAGTACTTC	CAWRGSSYEQYF
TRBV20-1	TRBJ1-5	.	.	TGCAGTGCTTGGGATCCCCGAGGGGACTCTTATAGCAATCAGCCCCAGCATTTT	CSAWDPRGDSYSNQPQHF
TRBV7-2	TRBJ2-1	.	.	TGTGCCAGCAGCCTCCTCCGGGGGGCTAGCGGCAAATCTCCCTACAATGAGCAGTTCTTC	CASSLLRGASGKSPYNEQFF
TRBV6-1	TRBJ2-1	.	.	TGTGCCAGCACCCACCAGGGGGGCTTTAACTACAATGAGCAGTTCTTC	CASTHQGGFNYNEQFF
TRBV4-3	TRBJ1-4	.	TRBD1	TGCGCCAGCAGCCAATACCACATTATACAGGGGGGTAATGAAAAACTGTTTTTT	CASSQYHIIQGGNEKLFF
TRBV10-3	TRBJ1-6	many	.	TGTGCCATCAGGGCAACAGGGCGGGAATCACCCCTCCACTTT	CAIRATGRESPLHF
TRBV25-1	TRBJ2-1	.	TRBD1	TGTGCCAACTCGGACAGGGTCCCCTACAGTGAGCAGTTCTTC	CANSDRVPYSEQFF
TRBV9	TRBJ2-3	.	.	TGTACCAGCAGCGTGGAAACAGGGTTAGATACGCAGTATTTT	CTSSVETGLDTQYF
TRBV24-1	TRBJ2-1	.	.	TGTGCCACCAGTGATTCCCCTGGGGGGCAGTTCTTC	CATSDSPGGQFF
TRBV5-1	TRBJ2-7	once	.	TGCACCAGCAGCTTGGCTGGCAGGGTCCCCTACGAGCAGTACTTC	CTSSLAGRVPYEQYF